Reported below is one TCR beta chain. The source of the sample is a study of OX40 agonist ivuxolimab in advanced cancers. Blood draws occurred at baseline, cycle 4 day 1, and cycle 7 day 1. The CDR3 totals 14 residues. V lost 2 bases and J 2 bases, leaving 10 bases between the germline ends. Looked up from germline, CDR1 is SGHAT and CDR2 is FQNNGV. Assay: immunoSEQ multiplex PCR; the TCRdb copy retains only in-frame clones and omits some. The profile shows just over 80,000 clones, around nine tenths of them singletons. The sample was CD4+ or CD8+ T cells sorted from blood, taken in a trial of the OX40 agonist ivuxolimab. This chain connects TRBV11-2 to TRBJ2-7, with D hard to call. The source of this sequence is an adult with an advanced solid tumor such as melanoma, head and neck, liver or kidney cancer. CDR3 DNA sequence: TGTGCCAGCAGCTTACCCGACGGTACCTACGAGCAGTACTTC. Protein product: CASSLPDGTYEQYF.